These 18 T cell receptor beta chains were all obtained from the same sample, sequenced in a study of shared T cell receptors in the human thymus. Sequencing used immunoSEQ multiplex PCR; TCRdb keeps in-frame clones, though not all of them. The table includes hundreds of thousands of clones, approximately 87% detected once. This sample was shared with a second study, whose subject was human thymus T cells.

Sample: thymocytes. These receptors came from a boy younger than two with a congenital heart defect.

CDR3 loop: CASSYHSGGGNEQFF. The CDR3 region has the DNA TGCGCCAGCAGCTACCATAGCGGGGGGGGGAATGAGCAGTTCTTC. The V call is TRBV5-1, the J call TRBJ2-1; 11 bases fit TRBD2. Germline values: CDR1 SGHRS, CDR2 YFSETQ. The CDR3 has 15 residues. The ends lost 3 bases at V and 7 bases at J; junction bases unmatched: 6.

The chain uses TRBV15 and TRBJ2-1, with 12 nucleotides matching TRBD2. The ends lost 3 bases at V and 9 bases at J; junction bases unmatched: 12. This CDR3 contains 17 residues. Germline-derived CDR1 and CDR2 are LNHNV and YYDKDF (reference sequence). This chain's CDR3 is CATSRSPILAGGGEQFF. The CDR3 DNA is TGTGCCACCAGCAGGTCCCCCATACTAGCGGGGGGCGGTGAGCAGTTCTTC.

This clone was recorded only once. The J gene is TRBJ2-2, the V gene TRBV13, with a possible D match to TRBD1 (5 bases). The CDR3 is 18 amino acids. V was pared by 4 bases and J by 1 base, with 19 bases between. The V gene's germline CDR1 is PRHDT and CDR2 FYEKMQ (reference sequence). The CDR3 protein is CASSSNRRQEMNTGELFF. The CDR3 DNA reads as TGTGCCAGCAGCTCCAACAGGCGACAAGAAATGAACACCGGGGAGCTGTTTTTT.

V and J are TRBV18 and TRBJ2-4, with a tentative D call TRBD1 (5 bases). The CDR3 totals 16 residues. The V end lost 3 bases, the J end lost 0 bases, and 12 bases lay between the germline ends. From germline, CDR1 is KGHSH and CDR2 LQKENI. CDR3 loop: CASSPMGLGAKNIQYF. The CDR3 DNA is TGTGCCAGCTCACCGATGGGGCTTGGAGCCAAAAACATTCAGTACTTC.

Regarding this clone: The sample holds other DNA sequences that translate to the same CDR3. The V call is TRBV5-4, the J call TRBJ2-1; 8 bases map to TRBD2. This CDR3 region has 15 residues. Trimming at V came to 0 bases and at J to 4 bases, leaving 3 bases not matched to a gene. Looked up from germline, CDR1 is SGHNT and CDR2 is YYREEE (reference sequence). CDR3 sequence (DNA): TGTGCCAGCAGCTTGGGTCTAGCGGGTTACAATGAGCAGTTCTTC. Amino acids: CASSLGLAGYNEQFF.

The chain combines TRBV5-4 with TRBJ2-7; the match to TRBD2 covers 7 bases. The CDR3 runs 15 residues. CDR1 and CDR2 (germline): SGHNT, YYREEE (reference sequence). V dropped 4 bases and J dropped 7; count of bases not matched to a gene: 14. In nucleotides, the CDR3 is TGTGCCAGCAGCCTGGGTCTTGGGAGGGTGGAAGAGCAGTACTTC. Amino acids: CASSLGLGRVEEQYF.

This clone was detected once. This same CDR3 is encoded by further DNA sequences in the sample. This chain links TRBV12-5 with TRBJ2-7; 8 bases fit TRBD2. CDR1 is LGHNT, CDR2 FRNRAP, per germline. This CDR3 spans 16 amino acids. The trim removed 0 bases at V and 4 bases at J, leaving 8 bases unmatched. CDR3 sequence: CASGLVRSSGSYEQYF. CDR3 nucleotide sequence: TGTGCTAGTGGTTTGGTCAGGTCTAGCGGGTCTTACGAGCAGTACTTC.

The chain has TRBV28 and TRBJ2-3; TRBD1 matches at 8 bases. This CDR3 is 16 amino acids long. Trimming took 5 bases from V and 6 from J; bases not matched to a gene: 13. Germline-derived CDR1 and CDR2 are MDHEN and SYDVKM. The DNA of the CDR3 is TGTGCCAGCAGTCCCCCCAGGGAGCAGGGGGCTGATACGCAGTATTTT. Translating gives CASSPPREQGADTQYF. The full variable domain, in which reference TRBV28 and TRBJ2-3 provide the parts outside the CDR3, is DVKVTQSSRYLVKRTGEKVFLECVQDMDHENMFWYRQDPGLGLRLIYFSYDVKMKEKGDIPEGYSVSREKKERFSLILESASTNQTSMYLCASSPPREQGADTQYFGPGTRLTVL.

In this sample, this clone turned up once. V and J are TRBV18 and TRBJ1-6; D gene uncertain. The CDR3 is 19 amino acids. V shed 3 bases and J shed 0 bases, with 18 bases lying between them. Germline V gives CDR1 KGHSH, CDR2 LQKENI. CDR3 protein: CASSPVHREISSYNSPLHF. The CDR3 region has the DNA TGTGCCAGCTCACCCGTACACCGGGAGATAAGCTCCTATAATTCACCCCTCCACTTT.

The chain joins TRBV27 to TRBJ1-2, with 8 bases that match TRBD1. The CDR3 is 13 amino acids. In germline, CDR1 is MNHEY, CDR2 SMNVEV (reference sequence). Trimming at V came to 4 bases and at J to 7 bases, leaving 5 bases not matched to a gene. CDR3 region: CASSSQQGGGYTF. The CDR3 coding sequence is TGTGCCAGCAGTTCCCAACAGGGGGGTGGCTACACCTTC.

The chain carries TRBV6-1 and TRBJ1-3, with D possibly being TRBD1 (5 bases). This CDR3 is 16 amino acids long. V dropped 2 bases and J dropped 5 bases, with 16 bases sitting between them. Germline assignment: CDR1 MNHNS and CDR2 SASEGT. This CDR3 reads CASSEWGRRERNTIYF. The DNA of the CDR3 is TGTGCCAGCAGTGAATGGGGCAGGAGGGAGCGAAACACCATATATTTT.

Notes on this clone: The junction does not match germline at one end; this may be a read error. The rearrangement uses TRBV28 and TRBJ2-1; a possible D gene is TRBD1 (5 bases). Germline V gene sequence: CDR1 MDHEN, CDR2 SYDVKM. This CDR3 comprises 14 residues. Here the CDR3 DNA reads TGTGCCAGCAGTTTTAAGGGGTCCTACGATGAGCAGTTCTTC. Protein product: CASSFKGSYDEQFF. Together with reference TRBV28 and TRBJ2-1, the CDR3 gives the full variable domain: DVKVTQSSRYLVKRTGEKVFLECVQDMDHENMFWYRQDPGLGLRLIYFSYDVKMKEKGDIPEGYSVSREKKERFSLILESASTNQTSMYLCASSFKGSYDEQFFGPGTRLTVL.

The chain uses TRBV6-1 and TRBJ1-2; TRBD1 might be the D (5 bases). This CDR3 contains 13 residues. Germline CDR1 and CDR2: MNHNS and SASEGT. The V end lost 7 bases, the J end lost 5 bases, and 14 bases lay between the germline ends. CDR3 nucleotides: TGTGCCAGCACCAAAGACAGCCCGTATGGCTACACCTTC. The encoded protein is CASTKDSPYGYTF.

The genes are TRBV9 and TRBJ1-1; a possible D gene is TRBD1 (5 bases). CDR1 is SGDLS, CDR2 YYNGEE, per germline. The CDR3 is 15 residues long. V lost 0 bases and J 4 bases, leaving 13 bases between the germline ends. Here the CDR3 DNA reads TGTGCCAGCAGCGTAGTTTCCAGGGCGAGCACTGAAGCTTTCTTT. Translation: CASSVVSRASTEAFF.

The CDR3, as DNA: TGTGCCAGCAGTTTTTTTCTAGCGGGAGAGTCTAGCACAGATACGCAGTATTTT. It yields the protein CASSFFLAGESSTDTQYF. The chain combines TRBV27 with TRBJ2-3; the match to TRBD2 covers 10 bases. J was trimmed by 0 bases and V by 3 bases; bases with no gene match: 9. The germline gives CDR1 MNHEY, CDR2 SMNVEV (reference sequence). This CDR3 comprises 18 residues.

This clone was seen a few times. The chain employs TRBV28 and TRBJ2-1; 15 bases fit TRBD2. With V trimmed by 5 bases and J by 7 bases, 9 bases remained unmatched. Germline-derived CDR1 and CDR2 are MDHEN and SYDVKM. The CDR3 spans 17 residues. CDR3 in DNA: TGTGCCAGCAGTCCGAAGGGGACTAGCGGGAGGAATAATGAGCAGTTCTTC. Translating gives CASSPKGTSGRNNEQFF.

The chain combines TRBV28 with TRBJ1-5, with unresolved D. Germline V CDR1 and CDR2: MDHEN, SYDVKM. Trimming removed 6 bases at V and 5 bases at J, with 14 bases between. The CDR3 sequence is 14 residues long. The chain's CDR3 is CASSGSRRDQPQHF. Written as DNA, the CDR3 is TGTGCCAGCAGCGGATCCAGGAGGGATCAGCCCCAGCATTTT.

This CDR3 is CASSLWGSNEKLFF. CDR3 DNA: TGTGCCAGCAGTTTATGGGGGAGTAATGAAAAACTGTTTTTT. This chain joins TRBV28 and TRBJ1-4; no definite D call. CDR1 MDHEN and CDR2 SYDVKM come from the germline V gene. This CDR3 region has 14 residues. Trimming stripped 0 bases from V and 4 bases from J, with 6 bases between. The entire variable domain, with the rest obtained from reference TRBV28 and TRBJ1-4, is as follows: DVKVTQSSRYLVKRTGEKVFLECVQDMDHENMFWYRQDPGLGLRLIYFSYDVKMKEKGDIPEGYSVSREKKERFSLILESASTNQTSMYLCASSLWGSNEKLFFGSGTQLSVL.